Included here is one T cell receptor (beta chain) sequence, with context. The target antigen is unknown. The data originate from a study of CD4 T cells in relation to SARS-CoV-2 and coronaviruses. The CDR3 loop spans 17 amino acids. The V gene's germline CDR1 is SGHTS and CDR2 YDEGEE. With 0 bases removed from V and 4 bases from J, the gap between germline ends came to 17 bases. CD4+ T cells from unexposed donors were obtained before the COVID-19 pandemic (2011-2018). The cells were cultured for over eight days before CD4+ T cells were isolated. Cells permitting, SARS-CoV-2 S/N and four cold-coronavirus spikes were tested on unexposed-donor CD4+ T cells. TCRdb's table, derived via immunoSEQ multiplex PCR, lists solely in-frame clones and lacks some. The table has 20,000 or so clones, about 70% seen once.

The V gene is TRBV5-8, the J gene TRBJ2-4; D is possibly TRBD1 (7 bases). The receptor's source is a human donor in good health. Sequenced sample: CD4+ T cells from PBMCs, cultured in vitro. This CDR3 reads CASSLGVRGVKKNIQYF. The CDR3 DNA sequence: TGTGCCAGCAGCTTGGGTGTCAGGGGGGTGAAAAAAAACATTCAGTACTTC. Full variable domain (missing parts from reference TRBV5-8 and TRBJ2-4): EAGVTQSPTHLIKTRGQQATLRCSPISGHTSVYWYQQALGLGLQFLLWYDEGEERNRGNFPPRFSGRQFPNYSSELNVNALELEDSALYLCASSLGVRGVKKNIQYFGAGTRLSVL.